Listed below are T cell receptor beta chains from one sample, sequenced in a study of blood T cell repertoires in COVID-19. Only in-frame clones appear in the TCRdb table, and some are missing; sequencing was by immunoSEQ multiplex PCR. The sample includes approximately 310,000 clones, 80% to 90% of them seen just once. What was sequenced was peripheral blood. These receptors all come from a woman aged 45-65 years who had recovered from COVID-19. The CDR3 runs from the conserved cysteine through the conserved F or W. A D gene is named only where the DNA matches it firmly. A clone size is listed for some rows: how often the clone was seen (once, few, many), or a class if it is expanded.

j_gene: TRBJ2-3
d_gene: .
abundance: .
v_gene: TRBV30
CDR3aa: CAWSVLGDTQYF
CDR3nt: TGTGCCTGGAGTGTACTCGGGGATACGCAGTATTTT

j_gene: TRBJ1-1
d_gene: .
abundance: .
v_gene: TRBV28
CDR3aa: CASSFGGAGRMPMNTEAFF
CDR3nt: TGTGCCAGCAGTTTTGGGGGAGCGGGGAGGATGCCCATGAACACTGAAGCTTTCTTT

j_gene: TRBJ1-2
d_gene: .
abundance: .
v_gene: TRBV18
CDR3aa: CASSPPTESPSGYTF
CDR3nt: TGTGCCAGCTCACCACCGACGGAGAGTCCTAGTGGCTACACCTTC

j_gene: TRBJ2-1
d_gene: .
abundance: once
v_gene: TRBV7-9
CDR3aa: CASSPASNNEQFF
CDR3nt: TGTGCCAGCAGCCCCGCTAGTAACAATGAGCAGTTCTTC

j_gene: TRBJ1-1
d_gene: .
abundance: .
v_gene: TRBV6-1
CDR3aa: CASSEAWANTEAFF
CDR3nt: TGTGCCAGCAGTGAAGCATGGGCTAACACTGAAGCTTTCTTT

j_gene: TRBJ2-3
d_gene: .
abundance: .
v_gene: TRBV6-5
CDR3aa: CASRSRGAHADTQYF
CDR3nt: TGTGCCAGCAGATCTCGGGGGGCCCATGCGGATACGCAGTATTTT

j_gene: TRBJ2-1
d_gene: TRBD2
abundance: .
v_gene: TRBV3-1/TRBV3-2
CDR3aa: CASSPPGTNSYNEQFF
CDR3nt: TGTGCCAGCAGCCCCCCCGGGACTAACTCCTACAATGAGCAGTTCTTC

j_gene: TRBJ1-2
d_gene: .
abundance: .
v_gene: TRBV27
CDR3aa: CASSPYDRSYGYTF
CDR3nt: TGTGCCAGCAGTCCGTACGACAGGAGCTATGGCTACACCTTC

j_gene: TRBJ2-3
d_gene: .
abundance: .
v_gene: TRBV2
CDR3aa: CASSDGAGGTDTQYF
CDR3nt: TGTGCCAGCAGTGACGGAGCAGGGGGCACAGATACGCAGTATTTT

j_gene: TRBJ2-2
d_gene: TRBD1
abundance: .
v_gene: TRBV5-1
CDR3aa: CASSLGTGGVIGELFF
CDR3nt: TGCGCCAGCAGCTTGGGGACAGGGGGCGTGATCGGGGAGCTGTTTTTT

j_gene: TRBJ2-7
d_gene: .
abundance: .
v_gene: TRBV4-3
CDR3aa: CASSRSGAHDEQYF
CDR3nt: TGCGCCAGCAGTCGAAGCGGAGCCCATGACGAGCAGTACTTC

j_gene: TRBJ1-5
d_gene: .
abundance: .
v_gene: TRBV18
CDR3aa: CASSPSRRNQPQHF
CDR3nt: TGTGCCAGCTCACCTTCCAGGCGCAATCAGCCCCAGCATTTT

j_gene: TRBJ2-1
d_gene: TRBD2
abundance: .
v_gene: TRBV28
CDR3aa: CASSFLRREYYNEQFF
CDR3nt: TGTGCCAGCAGTTTTTTGAGGCGGGAGTACTACAATGAGCAGTTCTTC

j_gene: TRBJ1-2
d_gene: .
abundance: once
v_gene: TRBV7-6
CDR3aa: CASSGGRDYGYTF
CDR3nt: TGTGCCAGCAGTGGGGGCAGGGACTATGGCTACACCTTC

j_gene: TRBJ2-7
d_gene: .
abundance: .
v_gene: TRBV4-1
CDR3aa: CASSQDSTEPSYEQYF
CDR3nt: TGCGCCAGCAGCCAAGATTCGACTGAACCTTCCTACGAGCAGTACTTC

j_gene: TRBJ2-2
d_gene: .
abundance: few
v_gene: TRBV18
CDR3aa: CASSPPAGWNTGELFF
CDR3nt: TGTGCCAGCTCACCACCCGCGGGATGGAACACCGGGGAGCTGTTTTTT

j_gene: TRBJ2-3
d_gene: TRBD2
abundance: .
v_gene: TRBV5-1
CDR3aa: CASSFGVAGGGTDTQYF
CDR3nt: TGCGCCAGCAGCTTTGGGGTAGCGGGAGGAGGCACAGATACGCAGTATTTT

j_gene: TRBJ1-2
d_gene: TRBD1
abundance: few
v_gene: TRBV11-2
CDR3aa: CASSTGANYGYTF
CDR3nt: TGTGCCAGCAGCACAGGGGCCAACTATGGCTACACCTTC

j_gene: TRBJ2-5
d_gene: TRBD2
abundance: .
v_gene: TRBV5-4
CDR3aa: CASSLVGGKAETQYF
CDR3nt: TGTGCCAGCAGCTTGGTCGGGGGGAAGGCGGAGACCCAGTACTTC

j_gene: TRBJ2-2
d_gene: TRBD2
abundance: .
v_gene: TRBV7-9
CDR3aa: CASSPGGGFYNGELFF
CDR3nt: TGTGCCAGCAGCCCGGGAGGCGGGTTTTATAACGGGGAGCTGTTTTTT

j_gene: TRBJ2-1
d_gene: TRBD2
abundance: few
v_gene: TRBV9
CDR3aa: CASSVGPSGGIRNEQFF
CDR3nt: TGTGCCAGCAGCGTAGGTCCTAGCGGGGGGATACGTAATGAGCAGTTCTTC

j_gene: TRBJ2-1
d_gene: .
abundance: once
v_gene: TRBV5-6
CDR3aa: CASSWGNRETWINEQFF
CDR3nt: TGTGCCAGCAGCTGGGGGAACCGGGAGACCTGGATCAATGAGCAGTTCTTC

j_gene: TRBJ2-7
d_gene: .
abundance: .
v_gene: TRBV28
CDR3aa: CASSRTSGSYEQYF
CDR3nt: TGTGCCAGCAGCCGGACCTCAGGGTCCTACGAGCAGTACTTC

j_gene: TRBJ2-5
d_gene: .
abundance: .
v_gene: TRBV2
CDR3aa: CASNEGQHKETQYF
CDR3nt: TGTGCCAGCAACGAAGGACAGCACAAAGAGACCCAGTACTTC

j_gene: TRBJ1-4
d_gene: TRBD1
abundance: .
v_gene: TRBV3-1/TRBV3-2
CDR3aa: CASRRQGRANEKLFF
CDR3nt: TGTGCCAGCAGGCGACAGGGGCGAGCTAATGAAAAACTGTTTTTT

j_gene: TRBJ1-2
d_gene: .
abundance: .
v_gene: TRBV5-4
CDR3aa: CASSLGRVDPGNYGYTF
CDR3nt: TGTGCCAGCAGCTTAGGCAGGGTAGACCCAGGAAACTATGGCTACACCTTC

j_gene: TRBJ1-4
d_gene: TRBD1
abundance: .
v_gene: TRBV15
CDR3aa: CATSRIQGADEKLFF
CDR3nt: TGTGCCACCAGCAGGATACAGGGGGCAGATGAAAAACTGTTTTTT

j_gene: TRBJ2-7
d_gene: .
abundance: .
v_gene: TRBV5-1
CDR3aa: CASSLLSTSYEQYF
CDR3nt: TGCGCCAGCAGCTTGTTAAGCACCTCCTACGAGCAGTACTTC

j_gene: TRBJ1-1
d_gene: .
abundance: .
v_gene: TRBV5-8
CDR3aa: CASSLRGVTEAFF
CDR3nt: TGTGCCAGCAGCCTCAGGGGAGTCACTGAAGCTTTCTTT

j_gene: TRBJ2-1
d_gene: TRBD2
abundance: .
v_gene: TRBV5-1
CDR3aa: CASSIGASGYNEQFF
CDR3nt: TGCGCCAGCAGTATAGGGGCTAGCGGTTACAATGAGCAGTTCTTC

j_gene: TRBJ1-5
d_gene: .
abundance: .
v_gene: TRBV6-6
CDR3aa: CASRGGGGNQPQHF
CDR3nt: TGTGCCAGCAGGGGGGGAGGGGGAAATCAGCCCCAGCATTTT

j_gene: TRBJ2-7
d_gene: TRBD1
abundance: .
v_gene: TRBV5-6
CDR3aa: CASSWGNRGLYEQYF
CDR3nt: TGTGCCAGCAGCTGGGGTAACAGGGGGCTCTACGAGCAGTACTTC

j_gene: TRBJ2-7
d_gene: TRBD2
abundance: once
v_gene: TRBV7-6
CDR3aa: CASSLAGLREEGEQYF
CDR3nt: TGTGCCAGCAGCTTAGCGGGGTTGCGGGAGGAAGGGGAGCAGTACTTC

j_gene: TRBJ2-7
d_gene: TRBD2
abundance: .
v_gene: TRBV28
CDR3aa: CASSLGGGAYEQYF
CDR3nt: TGTGCCAGCAGTCTTGGCGGGGGGGCCTACGAGCAGTACTTC

j_gene: TRBJ2-7
d_gene: .
abundance: .
v_gene: TRBV7-2
CDR3aa: CASSSGQRANEQYF
CDR3nt: TGTGCCAGCAGCTCGGGACAGCGGGCGAACGAGCAGTACTTC

j_gene: TRBJ2-7
d_gene: .
abundance: .
v_gene: TRBV29-1
CDR3aa: CSVDITGVGEQYF
CDR3nt: TGCAGCGTTGATATAACAGGCGTCGGCGAGCAGTACTTC

j_gene: TRBJ2-3
d_gene: .
abundance: .
v_gene: TRBV3-1/TRBV3-2
CDR3aa: CASSQTINTDTQYF
CDR3nt: TGTGCCAGCAGCCAGACAATTAACACAGATACGCAGTATTTT

j_gene: TRBJ2-5
d_gene: TRBD2
abundance: few
v_gene: TRBV7-9
CDR3aa: CASSLDGLAGQYF
CDR3nt: TGTGCCAGCAGCTTAGACGGACTAGCGGGCCAGTACTTC

j_gene: TRBJ2-7
d_gene: TRBD2
abundance: .
v_gene: TRBV4-3
CDR3aa: CASSQVVSGLISYEQYF
CDR3nt: TGCGCCAGCAGCCAAGTTGTTAGCGGGTTGATCTCCTACGAGCAGTACTTC

j_gene: TRBJ2-7
d_gene: TRBD1
abundance: .
v_gene: TRBV7-9
CDR3aa: CASRPGTGGAYEQYF
CDR3nt: TGTGCCAGCAGGCCCGGGACAGGGGGCGCCTACGAGCAGTACTTC

j_gene: TRBJ2-5
d_gene: .
abundance: .
v_gene: TRBV24-1
CDR3aa: CATSDPGSRETQYF
CDR3nt: TGTGCCACCAGTGATCCCGGGAGCAGGGAGACCCAGTACTTC

j_gene: TRBJ2-5
d_gene: .
abundance: many
v_gene: TRBV7-2
CDR3aa: CASTFGRLETQYF
CDR3nt: TGTGCCAGCACCTTCGGGAGATTGGAGACCCAGTACTTC

j_gene: TRBJ1-2
d_gene: TRBD1
abundance: .
v_gene: TRBV2
CDR3aa: CASSGQGSNYGYTF
CDR3nt: TGTGCCAGCAGCGGACAGGGATCCAACTATGGCTACACCTTC

j_gene: TRBJ1-1
d_gene: .
abundance: .
v_gene: TRBV28
CDR3aa: CASSPSSGNTEAFF
CDR3nt: TGTGCCAGCAGTCCGAGTTCGGGGAACACTGAAGCTTTCTTT

j_gene: TRBJ2-2
d_gene: .
abundance: .
v_gene: TRBV7-2
CDR3aa: CASSLTGGIDTGELFF
CDR3nt: TGTGCCAGCAGCCTTACGGGCGGGATCGACACCGGGGAGCTGTTTTTT

j_gene: TRBJ2-7
d_gene: .
abundance: once
v_gene: TRBV5-6
CDR3aa: CASSANGWGLYEQYF
CDR3nt: TGTGCCAGCAGCGCGAACGGTTGGGGGCTATACGAGCAGTACTTC